The 30 T cell receptor beta chains given below trace back to one sample, sequenced in a study of cytomegalovirus exposure and HLA in healthy donors. Primers for the PCR totalled 60 Vbeta and 13 Jbeta. Sequencing was performed with immunoSEQ multiplex PCR; in TCRdb, only in-frame clones are kept and a portion is missing. The sample holds over 100,000 clones. The material sequenced was PBMCs. The receptors originated from a woman in her thirties or forties in good health and CMV-seropositive.

To note about this clone: The junction departs from the called germline gene at one end, perhaps through a read error. The rearrangement joins TRBV2 to TRBJ1-5; the match to TRBD1 covers 7 bases. The length of the CDR3 is 15 residues. CDR1 and CDR2 from the germline V gene are SNHLY and FYNNEI. The DNA of the CDR3 is TGTGCCAGCACTGAAAGGGGGCAAAGGGGTCAGCCCCAGCATTTT. As protein: CASTERGQRGQPQHF.

The V and J genes are TRBV28 and TRBJ2-6; 9 bases map to TRBD2. Germline values: CDR1 MDHEN, CDR2 SYDVKM. The junction had 4 bases not matched to a gene; V was cut back by 3 bases and J by 1 base. The CDR3 is 17 residues long. CDR3 DNA: TGTGCCAGCAGTTTCTTAGCGGGAGTATCTGGGGCCAACGTCCTGACTTTC. It is translated as CASSFLAGVSGANVLTF.

The chain uses TRBV10-3 and TRBJ2-3; perhaps TRBD2 as D (5 bases). This CDR3 spans 17 amino acids. Germline assignment: CDR1 ENHRY and CDR2 SYGVKD. V was pared by 3 bases and J by 0 bases, with 16 bases between. The CDR3 spells CAISDRYLAESTDTQYF. Written as DNA, the CDR3 is TGTGCCATCAGTGACCGGTATCTAGCCGAGAGCACAGATACGCAGTATTTT.

The chain has TRBV18 and TRBJ1-1, with TRBD1 identical over 8 bases. The V and J ends lost 3 bases and 3 bases, in that order; junction bases with no gene match: 12. CDR1 KGHSH and CDR2 LQKENI come from the germline V gene. CDR3 length equals 17 residues. CDR3 sequence reads: CASSPRPGGESDTEAFF. CDR3 coding DNA: TGTGCCAGCTCACCTAGACCAGGGGGCGAATCGGACACTGAAGCTTTCTTT.

CDR3 residues: CSVDSSGSNNEQFF. DNA for the CDR3: TGCAGCGTTGATTCTAGCGGGAGTAACAATGAGCAGTTCTTC. The chain uses TRBV29-1 and TRBJ2-1, with 10 bases that match TRBD2. CDR1 is SQVTM and CDR2 is ANQGSEA in the germline V gene. With V trimmed by 3 bases and J by 5 bases, 4 bases remained unmatched. The CDR3 is 14 residues long.

The CDR3 DNA follows: TGCGCCAGCAGCCAAGATCAAGTAGTGACTGAAGCTTTCTTT. Residues: CASSQDQVVTEAFF. V usage is TRBV4-3 and J usage is TRBJ1-1; no clear D gene. The CDR3 runs 14 residues. Germline-derived CDR1 and CDR2 are LGHNA and YSLEER. The V end was cut by 0 bases, the J end by 5 bases, with 10 bases between.

This rearrangement joins TRBV7-9 to TRBJ1-2, with a possible D match to TRBD1 (5 bases). The V gene lost 0 bases and the J gene lost 3 bases, with 14 bases spanning the gap. CDR1 is SEHNR, CDR2 FQNEAQ, per germline (reference sequence). This CDR3 spans 16 amino acids. CDR3 region: CASSLALGQSDYGYTF. The CDR3 DNA reads as TGTGCCAGCAGCTTAGCGTTGGGGCAGAGTGACTATGGCTACACCTTC.

This rearrangement joins TRBV19 to TRBJ2-2, with D tentatively TRBD1 (6 bases). Germline values: CDR1 LNHDA, CDR2 SQIVND (reference sequence). V was cut by 4 bases and J by 4 bases, with 10 bases left in between. The CDR3 sequence is 14 residues long. The CDR3 DNA is TGTGCCAGTAGTACACAGGGTTTCACCGGGGAGCTGTTTTTT. Translated: CASSTQGFTGELFF.

This chain connects TRBV7-2 to TRBJ1-5; tentative D call: TRBD1 (5 bases). Germline-derived CDR1 and CDR2 are SGHTA and FQGNSA. The CDR3 extends over 16 amino acids. V was pared by 1 base and J by 5 bases, with 15 bases between. CDR3 in DNA: TGTGCCAGCAGCTTAGAGGGTAGACAGCCATATCAGCCCCAGCATTTT. It yields the protein CASSLEGRQPYQPQHF.

This rearrangement joins TRBV18 to TRBJ2-2, with a possible D match to TRBD1 (5 bases). The CDR3 sequence is 15 residues long. The V end was cut by 3 bases, the J end by 6 bases, with 14 bases between. CDR1 is KGHSH, CDR2 LQKENI, per germline. CDR3 DNA: TGTGCCAGCTCACCTTCTGGACAAGTCCCCGGGGAGCTGTTTTTT. Protein product: CASSPSGQVPGELFF.

This chain uses TRBV9 with TRBJ2-3, with D perhaps matching TRBD2 (6 bases). CDR1 is SGDLS and CDR2 is YYNGEE in the germline V gene. The V and J ends lost 0 bases and 0 bases respectively, with 14 bases between them. The CDR3 runs to 17 residues. The CDR3 coding sequence is TGTGCCAGCAGCGTAGGGGGTGCGGGGCCTAGCACAGATACGCAGTATTTT. This encodes CASSVGGAGPSTDTQYF.

This chain connects TRBV18 to TRBJ2-1; TRBD1 is a possible D gene (5 bases). The V end was cut by 2 bases, the J end by 4 bases, with 15 bases between. The CDR3 length is 16 residues. The germline gives CDR1 KGHSH, CDR2 LQKENI. CDR3 nucleotides: TGTGCCAGCTCACCAAGAGTGGCAGGGTTATACAATGAGCAGTTCTTC. It encodes CASSPRVAGLYNEQFF.

The rearrangement uses TRBV6-1 and TRBJ1-2; D uncertain. Trimming took off 5 bases at V and 5 bases at J, with 18 bases between the two ends. Germline V gene lookup returns CDR1 MNHNS and CDR2 SASEGT. CDR3 length equals 15 residues. The CDR3 nucleotides read TGTGCCAGCAGTCTAACGACGGAGGGAATTTATGGCTACACCTTC. Its translation: CASSLTTEGIYGYTF.

V and J are TRBV4-1 and TRBJ2-7; TRBD1 matches 8 bases. The CDR3 covers 15 residues. Germline CDR1 and CDR2: MGHRA and YSYEKL. V lost 3 bases to trimming and J lost 6 bases; unmatched junction nucleotides: 10. This chain's CDR3 is CASSHNPGQAAEQYF. The DNA of the CDR3 is TGCGCCAGCAGCCATAACCCGGGACAGGCCGCCGAGCAGTACTTC.

The chain combines TRBV28 with TRBJ1-5; possible D gene TRBD1, 6 bases. With 6 bases removed from V and 6 bases from J, the gap between germline ends came to 9 bases. The CDR3 runs 12 residues. The germline V gene has CDR1 MDHEN and CDR2 SYDVKM. For the CDR3, the DNA is TGTGCCAGCAGAACAGGGATTCAGCCCCAGCATTTT. It is translated as CASRTGIQPQHF.

The chain joins TRBV7-6 to TRBJ2-3; TRBD2 matches at 10 bases. The germline gives CDR1 SGHVS, CDR2 FNYEAQ. Trimming took 4 bases from V and 6 from J; bases not matched to a gene: 10. The CDR3 is made up of 16 amino acids. The CDR3 DNA reads as TGTGCCAGCAGCTCCGCCGCTAGCGGGAGTAAGGATACGCAGTATTTT. Protein sequence: CASSSAASGSKDTQYF.

This rearrangement joins TRBV28 to TRBJ2-7; 7 nucleotides line up with TRBD2. The germline V gene encodes CDR1 MDHEN and CDR2 SYDVKM. CDR3 size: 14 residues. V shed 3 bases and J 0 bases; nucleotides not matched to a gene: 2. Written as DNA, the CDR3 is TGTGCCAGCAGTTTGGGGGGGACCTCCTACGAGCAGTACTTC. It specifies CASSLGGTSYEQYF. Full variable domain (missing parts from reference TRBV28 and TRBJ2-7): DVKVTQSSRYLVKRTGEKVFLECVQDMDHENMFWYRQDPGLGLRLIYFSYDVKMKEKGDIPEGYSVSREKKERFSLILESASTNQTSMYLCASSLGGTSYEQYFGPGTRLTVT.

The chain recombines TRBV28 with TRBJ1-1; D perhaps matches TRBD1 (6 bases). Germline V CDR1 and CDR2: MDHEN, SYDVKM. V lost 8 bases, J lost 0 bases, and 25 bases lay in between. The CDR3 extends over 18 amino acids. This chain's CDR3 is CASVKTMTGSWMNTEAFF. CDR3 nucleotides: TGTGCCAGCGTCAAAACTATGACAGGATCGTGGATGAACACTGAAGCTTTCTTT.

The chain links TRBV2 to TRBJ1-5; TRBD1 matches at 9 bases. The germline CDR1 and CDR2 sequences are SNHLY and FYNNEI. With 0 bases clipped from V and 5 bases from J, the junction kept 5 bases outside the gene matches. CDR3 size: 16 residues. The CDR3 loop is CASSEAGTGTYQPQHF. The CDR3 region has the DNA TGTGCCAGCAGTGAAGCGGGGACAGGGACCTATCAGCCCCAGCATTTT.

J is TRBJ2-6 and V is TRBV19; D is possibly TRBD1 (5 bases). CDR1 LNHDA and CDR2 SQIVND come from the germline V gene (reference sequence). This CDR3 region has 17 residues. V shed 2 bases and J shed 2 bases, with 13 bases lying between them. The CDR3 region has the DNA TGTGCCAGTAGTATAAGGGGATCAGGAACTGGGGCCAACGTCCTGACTTTC. It encodes CASSIRGSGTGANVLTF.

V gene TRBV6-4 combines with J gene TRBJ2-3, with 10 bases matching TRBD2. Germline trimming cut 5 bases from V and 6 bases from J; bases unmatched to any gene: 8. The V gene's germline CDR1 is MRHNA and CDR2 SNTAGT. CDR3 size: 15 residues. CDR3 residues: CASSSGRAASDTQYF. As DNA, the CDR3 is TGTGCCAGCAGTAGCGGGAGGGCCGCGTCGGATACGCAGTATTTT.

The chain recombines TRBV27 with TRBJ1-5; D is perhaps TRBD1 (5 bases). The CDR3 runs to 13 residues. V was cut by 5 bases and J by 2 bases, with 7 bases left in between. Per germline, CDR1 MNHEY and CDR2 SMNVEV (reference sequence). CDR3 residues: CASSPRGNQPQHF. The DNA of the CDR3 is TGTGCCAGCAGTCCCAGGGGCAATCAGCCCCAGCATTTT.

The chain recombines TRBV6-5 with TRBJ2-5; TRBD2 is a possible D gene (6 bases). Trimming shortened V by 4 bases and J by 5 bases, and 17 bases separated the two germline ends. This CDR3 has 15 amino acids. CDR1 is MNHEY, CDR2 SVGAGI, per germline. CDR3 residues: CASSLGRGIGETQYF. Written as DNA, the CDR3 is TGTGCCAGCAGTTTGGGACGCGGGATCGGTGAGACCCAGTACTTC.

This chain uses TRBV5-5 with TRBJ2-7; D uncertain. This CDR3 region has 13 residues. V was trimmed by 0 bases and J by 4 bases, leaving 8 bases between them. CDR1 and CDR2 (germline): SGHKS, YYEKEE (reference sequence). In DNA form, the CDR3 reads TGTGCCAGCAGCTTGGCCAATCATTACGAGCAGTACTTC. Protein sequence: CASSLANHYEQYF.

V gene TRBV14 combines with J gene TRBJ2-5; TRBD1 is a possible D gene (6 bases). The CDR3 extends over 17 amino acids. Trimming cost V 1 base and J 1 base, with 16 bases left between them. Germline values: CDR1 SGHDN, CDR2 FVKESK. Here the CDR3 DNA reads TGTGCCAGCAGCCAAGTATCCGTCACAGGGCGCCAAGAGACCCAGTACTTC. The encoded protein is CASSQVSVTGRQETQYF.

CDR3 in DNA: TGTGCCAGCAGCCAAACTCAGGGGGTGGGAAACACCATATATTTT. Translating gives CASSQTQGVGNTIYF. This rearrangement joins TRBV5-4 to TRBJ1-3; TRBD1 agrees at 7 bases. The germline V gene has CDR1 SGHNT and CDR2 YYREEE (reference sequence). The junction had 8 bases not matched to a gene; V was cut back by 4 bases and J by 4 bases. CDR3 length equals 15 residues.

CDR3 sequence: CSASGVYTGELFF. CDR3 coding DNA: TGCAGCGCTAGCGGGGTGTACACCGGGGAGCTGTTTTTT. This rearrangement joins TRBV29-1 to TRBJ2-2; 9 bases fit TRBD2. CDR3 length: 13 amino acids. Unmatched junction bases numbered 3, after V lost 7 bases and J lost 3 bases. Germline V gene data show CDR1 as SQVTM and CDR2 as ANQGSEA.

J is TRBJ2-5 and V is TRBV2, with no clear D. Between the trimmed V and J ends, which lost 8 bases and 2 bases, there was a span of 6 bases. The CDR3 runs 11 residues. Per germline, CDR1 SNHLY and CDR2 FYNNEI. The CDR3 here is CASALQETQYF. The CDR3 nucleotides are TGTGCCAGCGCCCTACAAGAGACCCAGTACTTC.

This chain connects TRBV27 to TRBJ1-4; 8 bases map to TRBD1. V lost 6 bases, J lost 8 bases, and 14 bases stayed unmatched. The germline CDR1 and CDR2 sequences are MNHEY and SMNVEV (reference sequence). This CDR3 spans 16 amino acids. CDR3: CASSRYRQGLGEKLFF. In DNA, the CDR3 is TGTGCCAGCAGCAGATACCGACAGGGGCTAGGAGAAAAACTGTTTTTT.

The V call is TRBV2, the J call TRBJ2-7; 7 positions agree with TRBD1. J was trimmed by 3 bases and V by 5 bases; bases with no gene match: 7. The germline gives CDR1 SNHLY, CDR2 FYNNEI. This CDR3 has 14 residues. Here the CDR3 DNA reads TGTGCCAGCAGTCGACAGGGTAAAAGCTACGAGCAGTACTTC. Translating it yields CASSRQGKSYEQYF.